A selection of T cell receptor beta chains follows, all from one sample in a study of beta chain features in type 1 diabetes. Data came from immunoSEQ multiplex PCR; TCRdb stores just in-frame clones and leaves some out. Altogether roughly 260,000 clones are present, roughly 20% being singletons, with the ten largest covering around 0.029%. The sequenced sample was naive CD4+ T cells from blood. The receptor source for this set is a woman between 35 and 50 years old with type 1 diabetes. The CDR3 runs from the conserved cysteine through the conserved F or W. Fields, in order: D gene, clone size, V gene, J gene, CDR3 DNA, CDR3 protein. D genes are given only for firm matches. The listing skips clone size in some rows; elsewhere it reads once, few, many or a size class.

>.|.|TRBV25-1|TRBJ2-3
TGTGCCAGCAGTGAAACAGGGCGTAGCACAGATACGCAGTATTTT
CASSETGRSTDTQYF
>.|few|TRBV7-3|TRBJ2-1
TGTGCCAGCAGCCCGGATTCAGCGGTCTACAATGAGCAGTTCTTC
CASSPDSAVYNEQFF
>.|.|TRBV7-2|TRBJ1-1
TGTGCCAGCAGACTCGGGAGAGATAGAACTGAAGCTTTCTTT
CASRLGRDRTEAFF
>.|.|TRBV29-1|TRBJ2-7
TGCAGCGTTGCAAAGGACACCTCCTACGAGCAGTACTTC
CSVAKDTSYEQYF
>TRBD1|few|TRBV4-1|TRBJ1-5
TGCGCCAGCAGCTTAGGGACAGGGGTCAATCAGCCCCAGCATTTT
CASSLGTGVNQPQHF
>.|.|TRBV4-1|TRBJ1-1
TGCGCCAGCAGCCAAGATAGGAACGCGGTTAGCACTGAAGCTTTCTTT
CASSQDRNAVSTEAFF
>.|few|TRBV9|TRBJ2-3
TGTGCCAGCAGCGTCCTAGGGACTTTAGTCACAGATACGCAGTATTTT
CASSVLGTLVTDTQYF
>.|few|TRBV2|TRBJ1-1
TGTGCCAGCAGCGTGGGGGCGAACACTGAAGCTTTCTTT
CASSVGANTEAFF
>TRBD2|.|TRBV5-1|TRBJ2-3
TGCGCCAGCAGCTACGGGACTAGCGGGTGGGAAGATACGCAGTATTTT
CASSYGTSGWEDTQYF
>.|.|TRBV19|TRBJ1-2
TGTGCCAGTAGTATTCAGGACTATGGCTACACCTTC
CASSIQDYGYTF
>.|.|TRBV4-3|TRBJ1-2
TGCGCCAGCAGCCAAGCTGTGTCTGAGGACTATGGCTACACCTTC
CASSQAVSEDYGYTF
>.|few|TRBV20-1|TRBJ2-1
TGCAGTGCTAGGGTGCTATATGAGCAGTTCTTC
CSARVLYEQFF
>.|few|TRBV7-9|TRBJ1-1
TGTGCCAGCAGCTTCGAGGGCACTGAAGCTTTCTTT
CASSFEGTEAFF